Shown below are 6 T cell receptor beta chains from a single sample sequenced in a study of read filtering for tumor transcriptome and immune sequencing. The library was built from 400 to 500 ng RNA with molecular barcoded adaptors for alpha/delta and beta/gamma chains. MiXCR was run by TCRdb on the reads, yielding one entry per CDR3 protein. The repertoire has about 39,000 distinct CDR3 sequences, roughly an eighth of them found once; the top ten carry 5.5% to 8%. The sequenced material came from a population of CD138-negative cells sorted from bone marrow. The receptors derive from a donor aged 40 or older with multiple myeloma.

The chain carries TRBV20-1 and TRBJ2-3; the match to TRBD2 covers 13 bases. With V trimmed by 5 bases and J by 7 bases, 9 bases remained unmatched. Germline CDR1 DFQATT, CDR2 SNEGSKA (reference sequence). The CDR3 length is 15 residues. CDR3 bases: TGCAGTGCTGTTCCGGGACTAGCGGGGACGAATACGCAGTATTTT. The encoded protein is CSAVPGLAGTNTQYF.

This clonotype was detected only a few times. The chain uses TRBV7-2 and TRBJ2-5, with 11 bases fitting TRBD2. This CDR3 comprises 16 residues. Trimming cost V 4 bases and J 4 bases; bases outside gene matches: 8. Germline-derived CDR1 and CDR2 are SGHTA and FQGNSA. CDR3 in DNA: TGTGCCAGCAGCTCAGGGTCTAGCGGGAGGAGAGAGACCCAGTACTTC. Residues: CASSSGSSGRRETQYF.

In this sample, this clonotype turned up many times. The chain is built from TRBV11-2 and TRBJ1-1; a possible D gene is TRBD1 (5 bases). Germline V lookup: CDR1 SGHAT, CDR2 FQNNGV. The CDR3 is 14 residues long. V gave up 5 bases and J gave up 7 bases, with 17 bases separating them. CDR3 in amino acids: CASSPTVAGLEAFF. CDR3 bases: TGTGCCAGCAGCCCTACGGTGGCAGGGCTTGAAGCTTTCTTT.

At least ten counts were recorded for this clonotype. This chain uses TRBV7-9 with TRBJ1-4; D gene ambiguous. CDR1 is SEHNR, CDR2 FQNEAQ, per germline (reference sequence). Trimming cost V 5 bases and J 0 bases, with 7 bases left between them. This CDR3 has 14 residues. The CDR3 DNA reads as TGTGCCAGCAGCCGAATGACAACTAATGAAAAACTGTTTTTT. It translates to CASSRMTTNEKLFF.

The table lists this clonotype with many counts. The chain is built from TRBV7-9 and TRBJ2-6; D not certain. Germline CDR1 SEHNR, CDR2 FQNEAQ (reference sequence). Trimming took 2 bases from V and 0 from J, leaving 11 bases between them. The length of the CDR3 is 17 residues. CDR3 nucleotide sequence: TGTGCCAGCAGCTTAATTAGACGTCACTCTGGGGCCAACGTCCTGACTTTC. This translates into CASSLIRRHSGANVLTF.

This clonotype was seen a handful of times. The junction departs from the called germline gene at one end, perhaps through a read error. The J gene is TRBJ2-3, the V gene TRBV7-9, with D perhaps TRBD1 (5 bases). CDR1 is SEHNR and CDR2 is FQNEAQ in the germline V gene (reference sequence). The CDR3 spans 12 residues. In nucleotides, the CDR3 is TGTGCCGGCAGCTCGGACACAGATACGCAGTGTTTT. Protein sequence: CAGSSDTDTQCF.